A selection of T cell receptor beta chains follows, all from one sample in a study of shared clonotypes between healthy human individuals. The data were produced by immunoSEQ multiplex PCR, yet TCRdb's version contains in-frame clones alone and is incomplete. The data show about 1 million clones, around four fifths seen once. Sequencing was carried out using memory CD4+ T cells sorted from blood. These TCRs come from a man aged 18 to 30 in good health. CDR3s include the opening cysteine and the closing phenylalanine or tryptophan.

V gene	J gene	CDR3 protein
TRBV15	TRBJ2-7	CATVFYRGKNEQYF
TRBV28	TRBJ1-5	CASSPDRVSQPQHF
TRBV10-3	TRBJ1-2	CAISADPLSRNYGYTF
TRBV6-1	TRBJ1-4	CASSEPRGDTNEKLFF
TRBV7-6	TRBJ2-7	CASSLTAGGREQYF
TRBV10-3	TRBJ2-7	CAISGTGREQYF
TRBV10-3	TRBJ1-5	CATRTGSTNQPQHF
TRBV19	TRBJ2-3	CASTLGTGVTDTQYF
TRBV6-5	TRBJ1-2	CASSYAGQGTYGYTF
TRBV9	TRBJ2-5	CASSVASLFPETQYF
TRBV18	TRBJ2-3	CASSLGTSGSGTDTQYF
TRBV10-2	TRBJ2-7	CASHIIQGFMSYEQYF
TRBV5-1	TRBJ1-4	CASSLARGIEEKLFF
TRBV15	TRBJ1-2	CATSRDFNYGYTF
TRBV18	TRBJ1-6	CASSPPSGGEYNSPLHF
TRBV5-4	TRBJ1-2	CASSIDRDNGYTF
TRBV2	TRBJ2-7	CASGRGYEQYF
TRBV2	TRBJ2-1	CASSEEAGGNNEQFF
TRBV23-1	TRBJ1-6	CASSLGQGYNGGSPLHF
TRBV5-3	TRBJ1-3	CARSPHPGQGRSGNTIYF
TRBV7-6	TRBJ2-5	CASSLAGETQYF
TRBV19	TRBJ1-1	CASNFVALRSGAFF